Listed below are T cell receptor beta chains from one sample, sequenced in a study of cytomegalovirus exposure and HLA in healthy donors. Clones were sequenced by immunoSEQ multiplex PCR, and TCRdb holds only the in-frame ones, with some missing. The sample carries 150,000 to 200,000 clones, around 75% recorded once. The sequenced sample consisted of PBMCs. These receptors all stem from a woman aged 45 to 65 in good health and CMV-seronegative. CDR3s include the opening cysteine and the closing phenylalanine or tryptophan. The D gene is left open where the match is weak. Expanded clones get a size class; other rows say once, few or many, or leave the size out.

>NA|12|few|TRBV2|TRBJ1-5
TGTGCCAGCAGTGAAGCCTCCAGGCCCCAGCATTTT
CASSEASRPQHF
>NA|17|NA|TRBV9|TRBJ1-2
TGTGCCAGCAGCCTAACCTGGCAGGGGCAAGCTAACTATGGCTACACCTTC
CASSLTWQGQANYGYTF
>NA|16|NA|TRBV5-1|TRBJ2-7
TGCGCCAGCAGCTTGGTGGTCGGTGCGGAAGGCTACGAGCAGTACTTC
CASSLVVGAEGYEQYF
>NA|15|NA|TRBV6-5|TRBJ1-3
TGTGCCAGCAGCCCCTCCGGGAGCCCTGGAAACACCATATATTTT
CASSPSGSPGNTIYF
>TRBD2|13|NA|TRBV29-1|TRBJ2-3
TGCAGCGTTATGTGGGACTACACAGATACGCAGTATTTT
CSVMWDYTDTQYF
>TRBD1|10|NA|TRBV20-1|TRBJ1-1
TGCAGTGCTACCAGGGGGCTAGCTTTCTTT
CSATRGLAFF
>NA|13|NA|TRBV4-2|TRBJ2-7
TGTGCCAGCAGCCAAGGACTAGCCTACGAGCAGTACTTC
CASSQGLAYEQYF
>TRBD1|13|NA|TRBV29-1|TRBJ1-2
TGCAGCGTTGATACCGGGACAGGGGCCGGCTACACCTTC
CSVDTGTGAGYTF
>NA|17|few|TRBV5-8|TRBJ1-1
TGTGCCAGCAGCTCAGGGCGACGACACTACTTGAACACTGAAGCTTTCTTT
CASSSGRRHYLNTEAFF
>NA|12|NA|TRBV6-6|TRBJ2-1
TGTGCCATCTCGAGGGGGGGCAATGAGCAGTTCTTC
CAISRGGNEQFF
>NA|15|NA|TRBV19|TRBJ2-7
TGTGCCAGTAGTGCGGGGGCCCTACCCTCCTACGAGCAGTACTTC
CASSAGALPSYEQYF
>TRBD1|15|once|TRBV10-1|TRBJ2-7
TGCGCCAGCAACATCCCCGGACAGGCAACCTACGAGCAGTACTTC
CASNIPGQATYEQYF
>TRBD2|16|NA|TRBV11-3|TRBJ2-1
TGTGCCAGCAGCTCGGGACTAGCGGGGGGAGGAAATGAGCAGTTCTTC
CASSSGLAGGGNEQFF
>TRBD1|15|NA|TRBV6-4|TRBJ1-2
TGTGCCAGCAGCCGGTCTTCGGACAGGAAGTATGGCTACACCTTC
CASSRSSDRKYGYTF
>NA|15|NA|TRBV5-4|TRBJ2-1
TGTGCCAGCAGCTTGGCCGGCGGGACCTACAATGAGCAGTTCTTC
CASSLAGGTYNEQFF
>NA|13|NA|TRBV6-5|TRBJ2-7
TGTGCCAGCAGTTACTCCGACAGGTTCGAGCAGTACTTC
CASSYSDRFEQYF
>NA|13|NA|TRBV6-5|TRBJ1-5
TGTGCCAGCAGTTACAAGGGGCTTCAGCCCCAGCATTTT
CASSYKGLQPQHF
>NA|14|NA|TRBV6-6|TRBJ1-2
TGTGCCAGCAGTTACTCGTCGTATAACTATGGCTACACCTTC
CASSYSSYNYGYTF
>NA|17|NA|TRBV27|TRBJ1-4
TGTGCCAGCAGTCGTGTCCAGGGTGAGGTAACTAATGAAAAACTGTTTTTT
CASSRVQGEVTNEKLFF
>NA|16|few|TRBV10-3|TRBJ2-2
TGTGCCATCAGTCCGTTTGGGCAGGTCTACACCGGGGAGCTGTTTTTT
CAISPFGQVYTGELFF
>NA|15|NA|TRBV6-1|TRBJ1-6
TGTGCCAGCAGTGAAGCATCAGGGGTCTTAACACCCCTCCACTTT
CASSEASGVLTPLHF
>TRBD2|14|NA|TRBV7-7|TRBJ2-7
TGTGCTAGCAGTCCAGCGGGGGGCCCGGGCGAGCAGTACTTC
CASSPAGGPGEQYF
>TRBD1|15|NA|TRBV5-6|TRBJ1-2
TGTGCCAGCAGTCCCTTTGACAGAAACAGGGGTGGCTACACCTTC
CASSPFDRNRGGYTF
>TRBD1|15|few|TRBV18|TRBJ1-4
TGTGCCAGCTCACGCCAAGGACAGGGGAAGGAAAAACTGTTTTTT
CASSRQGQGKEKLFF
>NA|14|NA|TRBV11-3|TRBJ2-1
TGTGCCAGCAGCTTAGATGCCCCCAACGGTGAGCAGTTCTTC
CASSLDAPNGEQFF
>TRBD1|16|NA|TRBV2|TRBJ2-2
TGTGCCAGCAGTGAAAGCCGACAGGGTGGCACCGGGGAGCTGTTTTTT
CASSESRQGGTGELFF
>NA|16|NA|TRBV6-6|TRBJ2-5
TGTGCCAGCAGTTTGCTGGGAGATCTTCTAGGGGAGACCCAGTACTTC
CASSLLGDLLGETQYF
>NA|14|NA|TRBV10-3|TRBJ2-7
TGTGCCATCACCAGCGACAGTAGCTCCTACGAGCAGTACTTC
CAITSDSSSYEQYF
>NA|17|NA|TRBV7-8|TRBJ1-2
TGTGCCAGCAGCCCAGGAGGGTCGGGGAGGGGAAACTATGGCTACACCTTC
CASSPGGSGRGNYGYTF